This record covers a single TCR beta chain. Reverse transcription of about 0.5 to 1 ug RNA used random hexamers. TCRdb called the immunoSEQ multiplex PCR reads again in MiXCR, with one record for every CDR3 protein. The sample has roughly 180,000 distinct CDR3 sequences; 90% to 95% are singletons. This sample was included in a study of CD8 T cells in Susac syndrome. The sequence was obtained from a human donor with Susac syndrome. Material for sequencing was CD4+ T cells from PBMCs.

CDR3 in DNA: TGCGCCAGCACCCGAGGATTTTGGAGCGGGAGACAAGAGACCCAGTACTTC. This sequence encodes CASTRGFWSGRQETQYF. The rearrangement uses TRBV5-1 and TRBJ2-5; 8 bases are shared with TRBD2. The germline gives CDR1 SGHRS, CDR2 YFSETQ. V lost 6 bases, J lost 2 bases, and 15 bases stayed unmatched. The CDR3 is made up of 17 amino acids.